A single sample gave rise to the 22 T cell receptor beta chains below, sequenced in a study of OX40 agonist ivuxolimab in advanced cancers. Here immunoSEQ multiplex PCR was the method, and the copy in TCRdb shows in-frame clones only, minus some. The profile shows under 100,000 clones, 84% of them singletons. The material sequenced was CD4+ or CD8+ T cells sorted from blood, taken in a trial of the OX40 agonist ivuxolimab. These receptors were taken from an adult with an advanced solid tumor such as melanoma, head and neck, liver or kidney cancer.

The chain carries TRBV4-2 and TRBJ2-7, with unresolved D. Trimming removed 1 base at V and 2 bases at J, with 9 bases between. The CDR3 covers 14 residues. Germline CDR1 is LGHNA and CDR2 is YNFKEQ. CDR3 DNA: TGTGCCAGCAGCCAAGCTCCAGGACCCTACGAGCAGTACTTC. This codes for CASSQAPGPYEQYF.

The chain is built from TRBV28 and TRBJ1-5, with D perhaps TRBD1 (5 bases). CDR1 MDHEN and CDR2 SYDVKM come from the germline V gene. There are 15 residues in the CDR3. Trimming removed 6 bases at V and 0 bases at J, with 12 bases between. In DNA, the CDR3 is TGTGCCAGCAGCTTCGGGGGAGTTAGCAATCAGCCCCAGCATTTT. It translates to CASSFGGVSNQPQHF. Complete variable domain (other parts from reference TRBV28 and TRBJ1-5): DVKVTQSSRYLVKRTGEKVFLECVQDMDHENMFWYRQDPGLGLRLIYFSYDVKMKEKGDIPEGYSVSREKKERFSLILESASTNQTSMYLCASSFGGVSNQPQHFGDGTRLSIL.

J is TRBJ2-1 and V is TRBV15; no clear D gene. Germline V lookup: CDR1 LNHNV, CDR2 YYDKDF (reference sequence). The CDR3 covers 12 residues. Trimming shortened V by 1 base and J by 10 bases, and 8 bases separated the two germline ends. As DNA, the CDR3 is TGTGCCACCAGCAGAGGTCTCCGGGAGCAGTTCTTC. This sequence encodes CATSRGLREQFF. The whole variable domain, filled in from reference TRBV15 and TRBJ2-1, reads DAMVIQNPRYQVTQFGKPVTLSCSQTLNHNVMYWYQQKSSQAPKLLFHYYDKDFNNEADTPDNFQSRRPNTSFCFLDIRSPGLGDTAMYLCATSRGLREQFFGPGTRLTVL.

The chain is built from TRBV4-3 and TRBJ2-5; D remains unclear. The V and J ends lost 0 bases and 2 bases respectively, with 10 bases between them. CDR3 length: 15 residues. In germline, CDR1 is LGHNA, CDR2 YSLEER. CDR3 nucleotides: TGCGCCAGCAGCCAAGATTACCAGATTCAAGAGACCCAGTACTTC. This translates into CASSQDYQIQETQYF.

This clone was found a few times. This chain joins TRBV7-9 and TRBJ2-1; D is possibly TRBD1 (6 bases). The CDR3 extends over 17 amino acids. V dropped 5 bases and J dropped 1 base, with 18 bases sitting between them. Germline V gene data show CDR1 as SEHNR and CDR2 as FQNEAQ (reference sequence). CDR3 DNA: TGTGCCAGCAGCCAACAGGGTTTTGGTTGGTCCTACAATGAGCAGTTCTTC. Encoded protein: CASSQQGFGWSYNEQFF.

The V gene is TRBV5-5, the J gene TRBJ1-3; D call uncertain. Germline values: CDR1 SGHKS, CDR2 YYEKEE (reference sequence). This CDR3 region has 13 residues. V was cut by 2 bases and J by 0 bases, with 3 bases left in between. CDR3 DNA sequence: TGTGCCAGCAGCTTTAACTCTGGAAACACCATATATTTT. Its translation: CASSFNSGNTIYF.

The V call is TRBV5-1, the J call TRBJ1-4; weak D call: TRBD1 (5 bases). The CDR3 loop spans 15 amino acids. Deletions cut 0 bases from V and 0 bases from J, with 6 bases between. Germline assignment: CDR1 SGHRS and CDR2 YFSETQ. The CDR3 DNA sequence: TGCGCCAGCAGCTTGGGGACAACAACTAATGAAAAACTGTTTTTT. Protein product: CASSLGTTTNEKLFF.

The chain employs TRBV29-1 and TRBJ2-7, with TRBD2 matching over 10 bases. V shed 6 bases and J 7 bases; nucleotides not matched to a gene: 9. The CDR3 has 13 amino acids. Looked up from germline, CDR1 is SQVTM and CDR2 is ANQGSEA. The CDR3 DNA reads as TGCAGCGTAAGGACTAGCGGCACAGGGGAGCAGTACTTC. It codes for CSVRTSGTGEQYF.

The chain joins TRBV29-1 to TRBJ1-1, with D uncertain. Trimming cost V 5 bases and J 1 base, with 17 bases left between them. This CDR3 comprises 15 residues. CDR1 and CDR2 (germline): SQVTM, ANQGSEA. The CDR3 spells CSVRALLTENTEAFF. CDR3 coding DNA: TGCAGCGTTCGCGCCCTCCTTACAGAGAACACTGAAGCTTTCTTT.

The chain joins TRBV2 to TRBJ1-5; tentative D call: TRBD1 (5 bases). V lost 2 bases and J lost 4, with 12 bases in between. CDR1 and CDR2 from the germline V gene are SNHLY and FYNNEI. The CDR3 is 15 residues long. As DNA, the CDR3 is TGTGCCAGCAGTGAAATGGGACTGCTTAATCAGCCCCAGCATTTT. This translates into CASSEMGLLNQPQHF.

The CDR3 DNA reads as TGTGCCAGCAGCTCAGGGGCCTATGCCTACGAGCAGTACTTC. Residues: CASSSGAYAYEQYF. V usage is TRBV7-2 and J usage is TRBJ2-7; TRBD1 is a possible D gene (6 bases). Trimming left V 4 bases short and J 2 bases short, with 12 bases between. The CDR3 spans 14 residues. Germline CDR1 reads SGHTA; CDR2 reads FQGNSA.

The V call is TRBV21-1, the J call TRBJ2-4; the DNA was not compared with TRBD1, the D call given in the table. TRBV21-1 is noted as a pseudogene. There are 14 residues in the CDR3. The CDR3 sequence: CASSKGQVGNIQYF. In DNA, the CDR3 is TGTGCCAGCAGCAAGGGACAGGTGGGAAACATTCAGTACTTC.

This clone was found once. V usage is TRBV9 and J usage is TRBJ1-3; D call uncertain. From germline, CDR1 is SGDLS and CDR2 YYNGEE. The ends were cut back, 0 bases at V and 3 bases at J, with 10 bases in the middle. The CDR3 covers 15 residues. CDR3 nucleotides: TGTGCCAGCAGCGTAGATAACCGACGTGGAAACACCATATATTTT. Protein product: CASSVDNRRGNTIYF.

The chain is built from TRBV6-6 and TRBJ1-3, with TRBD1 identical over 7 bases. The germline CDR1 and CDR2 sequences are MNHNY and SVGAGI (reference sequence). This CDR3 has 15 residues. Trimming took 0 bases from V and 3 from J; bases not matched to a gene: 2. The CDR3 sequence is CASSYSTGIGNTIYF. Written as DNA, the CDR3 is TGTGCCAGCAGTTACTCGACAGGGATTGGAAACACCATATATTTT.

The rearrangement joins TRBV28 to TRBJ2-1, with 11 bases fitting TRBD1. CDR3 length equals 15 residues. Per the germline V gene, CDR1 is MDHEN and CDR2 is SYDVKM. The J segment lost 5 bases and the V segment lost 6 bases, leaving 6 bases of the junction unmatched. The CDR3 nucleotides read TGTGCCAGCAGGCCCGGACAGGGGGCCCACAATGAGCAGTTCTTC. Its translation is CASRPGQGAHNEQFF.

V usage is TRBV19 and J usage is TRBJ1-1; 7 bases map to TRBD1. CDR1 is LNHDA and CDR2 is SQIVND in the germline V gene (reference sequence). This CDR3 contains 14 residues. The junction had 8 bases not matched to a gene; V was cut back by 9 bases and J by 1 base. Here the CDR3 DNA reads TGTGCCAGCACCCCCGACAGGGAGAACACTGAAGCTTTCTTT. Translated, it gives CASTPDRENTEAFF.

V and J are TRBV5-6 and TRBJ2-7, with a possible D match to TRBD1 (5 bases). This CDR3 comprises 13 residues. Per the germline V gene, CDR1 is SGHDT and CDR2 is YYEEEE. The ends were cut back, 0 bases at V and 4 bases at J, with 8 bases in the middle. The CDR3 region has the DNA TGTGCCAGCAGCTTGGTGGGGCCGTACGAGCAGTACTTC. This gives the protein CASSLVGPYEQYF.

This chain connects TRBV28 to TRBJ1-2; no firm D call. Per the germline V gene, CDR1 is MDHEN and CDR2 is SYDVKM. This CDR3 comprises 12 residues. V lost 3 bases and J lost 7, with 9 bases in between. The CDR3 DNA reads TGTGCCAGCAGTTTCCCCCGGAGTGGCTACACCTTC. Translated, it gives CASSFPRSGYTF.

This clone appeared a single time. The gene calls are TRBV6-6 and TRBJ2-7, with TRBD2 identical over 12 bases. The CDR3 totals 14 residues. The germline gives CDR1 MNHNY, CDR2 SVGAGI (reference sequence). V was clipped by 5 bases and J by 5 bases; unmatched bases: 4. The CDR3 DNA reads TGTGCCAGCAGTAGGACTAGCGGGAAAGACGAGCAGTACTTC. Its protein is CASSRTSGKDEQYF.

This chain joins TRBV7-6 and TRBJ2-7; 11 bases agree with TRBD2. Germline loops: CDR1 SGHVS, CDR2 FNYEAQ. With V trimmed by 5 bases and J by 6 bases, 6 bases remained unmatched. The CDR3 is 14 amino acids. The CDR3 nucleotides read TGTGCCAGCAGCCCACTAGCGGGAGTTCGCGAGCAGTACTTC. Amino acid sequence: CASSPLAGVREQYF.

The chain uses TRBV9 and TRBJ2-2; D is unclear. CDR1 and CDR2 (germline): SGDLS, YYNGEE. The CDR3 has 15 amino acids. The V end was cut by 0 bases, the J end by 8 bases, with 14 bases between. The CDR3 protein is CASSVGVTHGGELFF. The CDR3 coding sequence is TGTGCCAGCAGCGTAGGTGTCACACACGGAGGGGAGCTGTTTTTT. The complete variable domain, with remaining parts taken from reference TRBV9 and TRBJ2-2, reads DSGVTQTPKHLITATGQRVTLRCSPRSGDLSVYWYQQSLDQGLQFLIQYYNGEERAKGNILERFSAQQFPDLHSELNLSSLELGDSALYFCASSVGVTHGGELFFGEGSRLTVL.

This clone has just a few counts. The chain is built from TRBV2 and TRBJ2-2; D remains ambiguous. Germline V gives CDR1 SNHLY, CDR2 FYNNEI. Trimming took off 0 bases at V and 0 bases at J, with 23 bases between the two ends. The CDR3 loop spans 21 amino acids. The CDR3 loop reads CASSEALFSGISRTNTGELFF. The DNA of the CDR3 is TGTGCCAGCAGTGAAGCTTTATTTTCAGGTATTTCGAGAACGAACACCGGGGAGCTGTTTTTT.